Listed below are T cell receptor beta chains from one sample, sequenced in a study of CD8+ T cells in alopecia areata. Using immunoSEQ multiplex PCR, the repertoire was profiled, and TCRdb retains in-frame clones only, with some absent. The sample lists 95,000 to 100,000 clones, roughly 64% occurring once. The sample was CD8+ T cells sorted from blood, taken at week 4, from a patient treated with tofacitinib. The receptors shown here come from a human donor with alopecia areata. CDR3s include the opening cysteine and the closing phenylalanine or tryptophan. Each record gives: V gene, J gene, D gene, clone size, CDR3 length, CDR3 protein, CDR3 DNA. A D gene is named only where the DNA matches it firmly. Rows may omit the clone size; those that give it use once, few, many or a size class.

V: TRBV28
J: TRBJ2-3
D: TRBD1
size: NA
length: 14
CDR3: CASTKDRVTDTQYF
DNA: TGTGCCAGCACTAAGGACAGGGTCACAGATACGCAGTATTTT

V: TRBV7-6
J: TRBJ1-2
D: NA
size: few
length: 17
CDR3: CASSLFTGRPQNYGYTF
DNA: TGTGCCAGCAGCTTATTCACAGGGAGGCCTCAGAACTATGGCTACACCTTC

V: TRBV27
J: TRBJ2-3
D: NA
size: NA
length: 14
CDR3: CASSIRTHTDTQYF
DNA: TGTGCCAGCAGTATCAGGACCCACACAGATACGCAGTATTTT

V: TRBV29-1
J: TRBJ2-7
D: NA
size: NA
length: 14
CDR3: CSVERVGGHDEQYF
DNA: TGCAGCGTTGAGAGAGTGGGAGGTCACGACGAGCAGTACTTC

V: TRBV19
J: TRBJ2-7
D: NA
size: NA
length: 13
CDR3: CASSTTGSYEQYF
DNA: TGTGCCAGTAGTACAACAGGGTCCTACGAGCAGTACTTC

V: TRBV23-1
J: TRBJ2-7
D: NA
size: few
length: 10
CDR3: CASSPGEQYF
DNA: TGCGCCAGCAGTCCGGGCGAGCAGTACTTC

V: TRBV6-5
J: TRBJ2-4
D: NA
size: once
length: 12
CDR3: CASTGGKNIQYF
DNA: TGTGCCAGCACCGGGGGAAAAAACATTCAGTACTTC

V: TRBV7-2
J: TRBJ2-7
D: NA
size: NA
length: 14
CDR3: CASSLGSARYEQYF
DNA: TGTGCCAGCAGCTTAGGGTCCGCCCGATACGAGCAGTACTTC

V: TRBV25-1
J: TRBJ1-2
D: TRBD1
size: NA
length: 17
CDR3: CASREWTGRGHWYGYTF
DNA: TGTGCCAGCAGGGAATGGACAGGTCGAGGGCATTGGTATGGCTACACCTTC

V: TRBV7-9
J: TRBJ2-5
D: NA
size: NA
length: 16
CDR3: CASSASRTELLGTQYF
DNA: TGTGCCAGCAGCGCCTCTAGGACGGAACTATTAGGGACCCAGTACTTC

V: TRBV9
J: TRBJ2-7
D: NA
size: NA
length: 14
CDR3: CASSDRDTSYEQYF
DNA: TGTGCCAGCAGCGACCGGGACACTTCATACGAGCAGTACTTC

V: TRBV29-1
J: TRBJ1-2
D: NA
size: NA
length: 13
CDR3: CSVPGGGNYGYTF
DNA: TGCAGCGTACCAGGAGGAGGGAACTATGGCTACACCTTC

V: TRBV7-9
J: TRBJ2-3
D: NA
size: NA
length: 16
CDR3: CASSLLLPRGTDTQYF
DNA: TGTGCCAGCAGCTTATTACTCCCAAGGGGCACAGATACGCAGTATTTT

V: TRBV27
J: TRBJ2-2
D: TRBD1
size: NA
length: 15
CDR3: CASSSGRGFGGELFF
DNA: TGTGCCAGCAGTTCCGGCAGGGGGTTCGGCGGGGAGCTGTTTTTT

V: TRBV6-1
J: TRBJ1-5
D: NA
size: NA
length: 13
CDR3: CASSLTDNQPQHF
DNA: TGTGCCAGCAGCTTGACGGACAATCAGCCCCAGCATTTT

V: TRBV2
J: TRBJ2-7
D: NA
size: NA
length: 14
CDR3: CASSEGALSYEQYF
DNA: TGTGCCAGCAGTGAGGGAGCACTTTCCTACGAGCAGTACTTC

V: TRBV5-4
J: TRBJ1-1
D: NA
size: few
length: 14
CDR3: CASSLARMNTEAFF
DNA: TGTGCCAGCAGCTTGGCCAGAATGAACACTGAAGCTTTCTTT

V: TRBV2
J: TRBJ2-1
D: TRBD2
size: few
length: 14
CDR3: CASWTSGLHNEQFF
DNA: TGTGCCAGCTGGACTAGCGGGCTTCACAATGAGCAGTTCTTC

V: TRBV19
J: TRBJ2-7
D: TRBD2
size: many
length: 14
CDR3: CASRADAGAYEQYF
DNA: TGTGCCAGTCGCGCTGATGCGGGGGCCTACGAGCAGTACTTC

V: TRBV5-1
J: TRBJ2-6
D: NA
size: NA
length: 13
CDR3: CASRLSGANVLTF
DNA: TGCGCCAGCAGACTTTCTGGGGCCAACGTCCTGACTTTC

V: TRBV29-1
J: TRBJ1-1
D: TRBD1
size: NA
length: 12
CDR3: CSGQGAGTEAFF
DNA: TGCAGCGGACAGGGGGCTGGGACTGAAGCTTTCTTT